This TCR beta chain was captured by sequencing in a study of blood T cells in healthy people across ages. Broader study findings: Nothing was known about donor CMV status, and this possibly confounded expanded clonotype changes.

The germline CDR1 and CDR2 sequences are LNHDA and SQIVND (reference sequence). The CDR3 sequence is 14 residues long. Notes on this clonotype: What it recognizes is unknown. The germline gene is not matched at one end of the junction; a read error may be the cause.

The authors ran a second PCR of roughly 6 to 12 cycles using a sample-barcoded 5' primer and a J-beta primer mix. Samples each returned at least 2.5 million CDR3-containing paired-end reads. One entry per CDR3 protein, called by TCRdb with MiXCR from the 5' RACE reads. The table shows 710,000 or so distinct CDR3 sequences, with 22% occurring only once. Each donor supplied roughly 9.1 milliliters of peripheral blood. The receptor's source is a man in his sixties or seventies in good health. The chain combines TRBV19 with TRBJ2-5; 8 nucleotides match TRBD1. The DNA matches TRBJ2-1 better at its end, which makes the J call doubtful. The sequencing input was blood. As DNA, the CDR3 is TGTGCCAGTAGGATAGACAGGGGTCCGGGAGAGCAGTTCTTC. It translates to CASRIDRGPGEQFF.